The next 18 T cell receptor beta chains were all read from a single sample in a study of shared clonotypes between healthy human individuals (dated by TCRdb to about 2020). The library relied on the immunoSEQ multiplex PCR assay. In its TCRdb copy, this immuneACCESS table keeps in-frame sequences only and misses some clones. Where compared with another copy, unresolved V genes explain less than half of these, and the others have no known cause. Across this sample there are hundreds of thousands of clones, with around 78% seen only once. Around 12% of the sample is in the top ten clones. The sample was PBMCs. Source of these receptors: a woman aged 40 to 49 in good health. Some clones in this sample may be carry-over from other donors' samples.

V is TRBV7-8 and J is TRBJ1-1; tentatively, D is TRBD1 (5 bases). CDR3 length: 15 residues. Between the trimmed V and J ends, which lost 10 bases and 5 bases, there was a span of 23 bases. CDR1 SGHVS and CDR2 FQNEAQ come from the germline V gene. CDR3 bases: TGTGCCATCGAAACGGCTGGGACGGAAGAAACTGAAGCTTTCTTT. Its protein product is CAIETAGTEETEAFF.

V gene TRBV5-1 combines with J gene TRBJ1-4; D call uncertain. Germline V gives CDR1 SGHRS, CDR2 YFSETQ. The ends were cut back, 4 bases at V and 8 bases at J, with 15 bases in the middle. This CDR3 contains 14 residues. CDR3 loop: CASSPRANEEKLFF. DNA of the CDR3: TGCGCCAGCAGCCCCAGAGCCAATGAAGAAAAACTGTTTTTT. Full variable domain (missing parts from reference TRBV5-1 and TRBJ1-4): KAGVTQTPRYLIKTRGQQVTLSCSPISGHRSVSWYQQTPGQGLQFLFEYFSETQRNKGNFPGRFSGRQFSNSRSEMNVSTLELGDSALYLCASSPRANEEKLFFGSGTQLSVL.

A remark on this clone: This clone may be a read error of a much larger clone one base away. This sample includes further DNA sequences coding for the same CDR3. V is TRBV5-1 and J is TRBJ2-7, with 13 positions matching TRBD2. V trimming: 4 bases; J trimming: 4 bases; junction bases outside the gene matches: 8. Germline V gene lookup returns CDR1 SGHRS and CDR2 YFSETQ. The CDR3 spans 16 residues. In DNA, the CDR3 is TGCGCCAGCAGCCCTGGACTAGCGGGAGTAGCATACGAGCAGTACTTC. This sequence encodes CASSPGLAGVAYEQYF.

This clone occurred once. In DNA, the CDR3 is TGTGCCAGCAGTTACTCGCCAGAGACCCAGTACTTC. This codes for CASSYSPETQYF. J is TRBJ2-5 and V is TRBV6-5; D remains ambiguous. The germline V gene encodes CDR1 MNHEY and CDR2 SVGAGI. Trimming pared 0 bases from V and 4 bases from J, leaving 3 bases between. This CDR3 comprises 12 residues.

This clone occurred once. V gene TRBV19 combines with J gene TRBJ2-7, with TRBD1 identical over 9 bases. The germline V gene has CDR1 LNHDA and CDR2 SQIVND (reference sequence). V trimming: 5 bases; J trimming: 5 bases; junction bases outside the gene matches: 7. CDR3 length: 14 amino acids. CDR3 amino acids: CASSPGQGYHEQYF. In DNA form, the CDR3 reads TGTGCCAGTAGTCCGGGACAGGGCTACCACGAGCAGTACTTC.

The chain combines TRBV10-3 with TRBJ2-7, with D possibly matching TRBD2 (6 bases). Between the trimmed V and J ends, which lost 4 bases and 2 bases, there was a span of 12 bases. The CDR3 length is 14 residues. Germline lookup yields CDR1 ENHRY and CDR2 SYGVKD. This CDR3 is CAISAGLPPYEQYF. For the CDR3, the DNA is TGTGCCATCAGTGCGGGACTTCCTCCCTACGAGCAGTACTTC.

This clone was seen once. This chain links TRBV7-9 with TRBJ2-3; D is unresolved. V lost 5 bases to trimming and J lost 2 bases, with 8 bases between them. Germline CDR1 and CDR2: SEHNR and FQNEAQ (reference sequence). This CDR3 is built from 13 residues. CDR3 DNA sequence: TGTGCCAGCAGCGCCTCGTCCACAGATACGCAGTATTTT. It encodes CASSASSTDTQYF.

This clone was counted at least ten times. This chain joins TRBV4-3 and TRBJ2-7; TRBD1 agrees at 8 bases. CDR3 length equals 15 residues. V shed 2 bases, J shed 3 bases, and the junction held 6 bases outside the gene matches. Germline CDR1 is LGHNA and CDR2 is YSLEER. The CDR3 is CASSQKQGVLYEQYF. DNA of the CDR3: TGCGCCAGCAGCCAAAAACAGGGGGTGCTCTACGAGCAGTACTTC.

The CDR3 DNA sequence: TGCGCCAGCAGCTGGGAACAGGGGAGGACCACATACGAGCAGTACTTC. The encoded protein is CASSWEQGRTTYEQYF. V usage is TRBV5-1 and J usage is TRBJ2-7; D might be TRBD1 (7 bases). The CDR3 contains 16 residues. CDR1 and CDR2 from the germline V gene are SGHRS and YFSETQ. The V gene lost 3 bases and the J gene lost 4 bases, with 20 bases spanning the gap.

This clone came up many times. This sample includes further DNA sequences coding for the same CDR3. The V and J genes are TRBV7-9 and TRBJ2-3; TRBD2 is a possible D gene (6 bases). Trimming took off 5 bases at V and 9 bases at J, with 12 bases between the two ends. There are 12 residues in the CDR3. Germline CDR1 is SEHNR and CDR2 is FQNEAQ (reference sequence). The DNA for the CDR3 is TGTGCCAGCAGCCGGACTACAACGACGCAGTATTTT. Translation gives CASSRTTTTQYF.

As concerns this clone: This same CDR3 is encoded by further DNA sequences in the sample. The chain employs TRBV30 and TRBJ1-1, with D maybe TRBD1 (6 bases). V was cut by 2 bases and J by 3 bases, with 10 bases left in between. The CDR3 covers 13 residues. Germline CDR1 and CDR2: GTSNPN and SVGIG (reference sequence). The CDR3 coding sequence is TGTGCCTGGAGTCGGAACAGGGACACTGAAGCTTTCTTT. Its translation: CAWSRNRDTEAFF.

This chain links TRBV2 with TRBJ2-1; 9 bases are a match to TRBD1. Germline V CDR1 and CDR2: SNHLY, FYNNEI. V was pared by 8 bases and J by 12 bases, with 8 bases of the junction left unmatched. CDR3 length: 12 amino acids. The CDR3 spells CASGGTGIGQFF. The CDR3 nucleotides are TGTGCCAGCGGGGGGACAGGGATTGGGCAGTTCTTC.

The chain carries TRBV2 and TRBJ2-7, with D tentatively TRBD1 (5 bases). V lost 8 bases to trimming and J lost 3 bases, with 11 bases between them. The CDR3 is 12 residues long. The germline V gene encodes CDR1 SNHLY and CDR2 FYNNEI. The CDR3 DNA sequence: TGTGCCAGCGAGACAGTCTTCTACGAGCAGTACTTC. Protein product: CASETVFYEQYF.

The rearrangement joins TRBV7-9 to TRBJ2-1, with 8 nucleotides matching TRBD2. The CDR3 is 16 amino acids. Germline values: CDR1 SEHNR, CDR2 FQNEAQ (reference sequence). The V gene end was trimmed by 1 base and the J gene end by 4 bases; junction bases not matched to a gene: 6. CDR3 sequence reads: CASSLVRTSNYNEQFF. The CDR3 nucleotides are TGTGCCAGCAGCTTAGTTCGGACTAGCAATTACAATGAGCAGTTCTTC.

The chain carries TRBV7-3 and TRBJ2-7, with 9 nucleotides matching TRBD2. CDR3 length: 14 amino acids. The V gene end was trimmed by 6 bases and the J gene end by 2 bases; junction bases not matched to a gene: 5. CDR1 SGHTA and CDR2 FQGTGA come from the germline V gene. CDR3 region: CASRFSGGPYEQYF. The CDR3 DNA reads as TGTGCCAGCAGGTTTAGCGGGGGTCCCTACGAGCAGTACTTC.

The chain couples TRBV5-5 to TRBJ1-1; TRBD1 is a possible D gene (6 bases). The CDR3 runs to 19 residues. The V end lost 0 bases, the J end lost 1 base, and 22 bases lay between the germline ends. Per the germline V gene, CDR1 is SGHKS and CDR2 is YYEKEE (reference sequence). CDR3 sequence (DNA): TGTGCCAGCAGCTTGGCTTACCCCCCAGGGGCCATTCCGAACACTGAAGCTTTCTTT. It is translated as CASSLAYPPGAIPNTEAFF. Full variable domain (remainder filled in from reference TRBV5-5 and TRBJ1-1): DAGVTQSPTHLIKTRGQQVTLRCSPISGHKSVSWYQQVLGQGPQFIFQYYEKEERGRGNFPDRFSARQFPNYSSELNVNALLLGDSALYLCASSLAYPPGAIPNTEAFFGQGTRLTVV.

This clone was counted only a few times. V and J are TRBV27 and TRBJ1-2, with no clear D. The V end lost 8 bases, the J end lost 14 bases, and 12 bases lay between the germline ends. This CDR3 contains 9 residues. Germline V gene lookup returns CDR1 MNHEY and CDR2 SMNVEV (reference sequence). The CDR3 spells CASGPWATF. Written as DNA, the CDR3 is TGTGCCAGCGGCCCCTGGGCAACCTTC.

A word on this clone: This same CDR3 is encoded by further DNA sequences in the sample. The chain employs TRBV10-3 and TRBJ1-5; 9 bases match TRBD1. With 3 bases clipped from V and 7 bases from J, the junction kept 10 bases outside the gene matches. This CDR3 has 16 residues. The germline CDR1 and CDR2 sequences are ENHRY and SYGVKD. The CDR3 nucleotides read TGTGCCATCAGTGATTCGGACAGGGGAAAAGTACAGCCCCAGCATTTT. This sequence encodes CAISDSDRGKVQPQHF.